This T cell receptor (beta chain) was recovered during a study of somatic mutations in cytotoxic T cells in rheumatoid arthritis. As concerns this clone: Its antigen is unknown.

Germline CDR1 reads SGHRS; CDR2 reads YFSETQ. Trimming removed 0 bases at V and 2 bases at J, with 9 bases between. This CDR3 is built from 15 residues. Findings of the study overall: CD8+ clonality rose with age in rheumatoid arthritis patients, not healthy controls.

The protocol was immunoSEQ multiplex PCR, while the TCRdb copy is restricted to in-frame clones and leaves out a portion. The sample shows more than 12,000 clones, approximately 90% of them seen only once. Positive magnetic bead selection, which isolated the CD4+ and CD8+ cells, was followed by a flow cytometry check of purity. This chain joins TRBV5-1 and TRBJ1-3; D is unclear. Material for sequencing was CD4+ T cells sorted from blood. This clonotype originated in a man in his 70s with rheumatoid arthritis. The CDR3 DNA sequence: TGCGCCAGCAGCTTGGACGGAGCTACTGGAAACACCATATATTTT. Its translation: CASSLDGATGNTIYF.